This record looks at one T cell receptor beta chain sequence and its context. These data originate in a study of CD8 T cells in Susac syndrome. Trimming took 8 bases from V and 11 from J, leaving 28 bases between them. This CDR3 has 16 amino acids. CDR1 and CDR2 (germline): LGHDT, YNNKEL (reference sequence). With random hexamers, 0.5 to 1 ug RNA was reverse transcribed. MiXCR, applied by TCRdb to the immunoSEQ multiplex PCR reads, yields one record per CDR3 protein. The sample lists about 110,000 distinct CDR3 sequences, approximately 93% seen once, with about 0.42% in the top ten. Specimen: CD8+ T cells from PBMCs. This TCR came from a human donor with Susac syndrome. V gene TRBV3-1 combines with J gene TRBJ2-1; D might be TRBD2 (7 bases). DNA of the CDR3: TGTGCCAGCGCCTCCCTTAGGGGGGGCCAAGCCGGACAGCAGTTCTTC. It specifies CASASLRGGQAGQQFF.